These 30 T cell receptor beta chains came from one sample sequenced in a study of T cell responses to AZD1222 COVID-19 vaccine. This table comes from immunoSEQ multiplex PCR, and its TCRdb copy is limited to in-frame clones, with some not included. Among 150,000 to 200,000 clones, approximately 90% were seen once, and the ten largest hold around 0.99%. Sequenced material: peripheral blood, taken 28 days after the second AZD1222 dose. These receptors were collected from an adult who received the AZD1222 COVID-19 vaccine.

This sequence joins TRBV19 and TRBJ1-1; unclear D gene. This CDR3 comprises 13 residues. Trimming cost V 4 bases and J 1 base, with 7 bases left between them. Germline lookup yields CDR1 LNHDA and CDR2 SQIVND (reference sequence). CDR3 nucleotides: TGTGCCAGTAGTACCCACAAGAACACTGAAGCTTTCTTT. Translation: CASSTHKNTEAFF.

The chain carries TRBV5-4 and TRBJ1-2; 7 bases match TRBD1. The germline gives CDR1 SGHNT, CDR2 YYREEE (reference sequence). This CDR3 has 15 residues. Trimming removed 1 base from V and 0 bases from J; junction bases left unmatched: 3. The CDR3 nucleotides are TGTGCCAGCAGCTTGCCCACAGGGGCTAACTATGGCTACACCTTC. Its protein is CASSLPTGANYGYTF.

This chain connects TRBV7-5 to TRBJ1-1; TRBD1 is the table's D call and was not checked against the DNA. TRBV7-5 is assigned pseudogene status. This CDR3 is built from 14 residues. CDR3 bases: TGTGCCAGAAGCCGCCTTAGGGGGAACACTGAAGCTTTCTTT. Protein product: CARSRLRGNTEAFF.

This chain connects TRBV19 to TRBJ1-2, with D perhaps TRBD1 (5 bases). Trimming stripped 5 bases from V and 1 base from J, with 11 bases between. This CDR3 is 14 amino acids long. Germline V lookup: CDR1 LNHDA, CDR2 SQIVND (reference sequence). The CDR3 reads CASSPRTFNYGYTF. CDR3 nucleotide sequence: TGTGCCAGTAGTCCCAGGACATTTAACTATGGCTACACCTTC.

The chain uses TRBV7-3 and TRBJ2-6, with no clear D. The CDR3 length is 15 residues. CDR1 SGHTA and CDR2 FQGTGA come from the germline V gene. V gave up 5 bases and J gave up 0 bases, with 8 bases separating them. This chain's CDR3 is CASSPGGSGANVLTF. CDR3 sequence (DNA): TGTGCCAGCAGCCCCGGTGGCTCTGGGGCCAACGTCCTGACTTTC.

The V call is TRBV4-2, the J call TRBJ1-1; no firm D call. CDR1 and CDR2 (germline): LGHNA, YNFKEQ. This CDR3 has 14 residues. The ends were cut back, 1 base at V and 0 bases at J, with 6 bases in the middle. CDR3: CASSQVVMNTEAFF. The CDR3 DNA reads TGTGCCAGCAGCCAAGTGGTCATGAACACTGAAGCTTTCTTT.

The V and J genes are TRBV6-5 and TRBJ1-2, with D unclear. This CDR3 comprises 16 residues. CDR1 MNHEY and CDR2 SVGAGI come from the germline V gene. V lost 1 base, J lost 5 bases, and 17 bases lay in between. CDR3 loop: CASSYWDLGVSYGYTF. In nucleotides, the CDR3 is TGTGCCAGCAGTTACTGGGATCTAGGAGTAAGTTATGGCTACACCTTC.

This chain links TRBV6-6 with TRBJ1-2, with TRBD1 as a possible D gene (6 bases). CDR1 and CDR2 from the germline V gene are MNHNY and SVGAGI (reference sequence). CDR3 length: 14 amino acids. Trimming took off 7 bases at V and 7 bases at J, with 19 bases between the two ends. Written as DNA, the CDR3 is TGTGCCAGCATTTTAAAACAGGGAAACGGTGGCTACACCTTC. Its translation is CASILKQGNGGYTF.

This clone was seen more than once but under ten times. Within the sample, other DNA sequences also encode this same CDR3. V gene TRBV5-1 combines with J gene TRBJ2-7, with D possibly TRBD2 on 6 matching bases. Germline CDR1 reads SGHRS; CDR2 reads YFSETQ. This CDR3 contains 12 residues. V gave up 0 bases and J gave up 6 bases, with 7 bases separating them. The CDR3 region has the DNA TGCGCCAGCAGCTTGGGGAGGGGCGAGCAGTACTTC. Its protein product is CASSLGRGEQYF.

The rearrangement joins TRBV6-2 or TRBV6-3 to TRBJ2-3; 14 nucleotides agree with TRBD2. The V gene end was trimmed by 5 bases and the J gene end by 5 bases; junction bases not matched to a gene: 6. CDR3 length: 16 residues. In germline, CDR1 is MNHEY, CDR2 SVGEGT. The CDR3 DNA reads as TGTGCCAGCAGTCGTGGACTAGCGGGGGGCGGAGATACGCAGTATTTT. Translation gives CASSRGLAGGGDTQYF.

The V and J genes are TRBV27 and TRBJ1-5, with 8 bases aligning to TRBD1. CDR3 length: 13 amino acids. V gave up 8 bases and J gave up 6 bases; unmatched junction bases: 6. Germline assignment: CDR1 MNHEY and CDR2 SMNVEV (reference sequence). CDR3 amino acids: CASGRGQGQPQHF. In DNA form, the CDR3 reads TGTGCCAGCGGCAGGGGGCAAGGTCAGCCCCAGCATTTT.

The chain couples TRBV5-4 to TRBJ2-3, with 11 nucleotides matching TRBD1. Germline trimming cut 5 bases from V and 4 bases from J; bases unmatched to any gene: 9. The CDR3 loop spans 16 amino acids. CDR1 and CDR2 from the germline V gene are SGHNT and YYREEE (reference sequence). CDR3 in DNA: TGTGCCAGCAGGGTCTCGGGACAGGGGGGTCCAGATACGCAGTATTTT. It translates to CASRVSGQGGPDTQYF. The whole variable domain, remainder taken from reference TRBV5-4 and TRBJ2-3, is ETGVTQSPTHLIKTRGQQVTLRCSSQSGHNTVSWYQQALGQGPQFIFQYYREEENGRGNFPPRFSGLQFPNYSSELNVNALELDDSALYLCASRVSGQGGPDTQYFGPGTRLTVL.

In this sample, this clone turned up once. The V call is TRBV11-2, the J call TRBJ1-2; no clear D gene. There are 13 residues in the CDR3. The V end was cut by 0 bases, the J end by 1 base, with 3 bases between. The germline CDR1 and CDR2 sequences are SGHAT and FQNNGV. The CDR3 loop reads CASSLEVNYGYTF. The DNA for the CDR3 is TGTGCCAGCAGCTTAGAGGTTAACTATGGCTACACCTTC. Full variable domain (rest looked up from reference TRBV11-2 and TRBJ1-2): EAGVAQSPRYKIIEKRQSVAFWCNPISGHATLYWYQQILGQGPKLLIQFQNNGVVDDSQLPKDRFSAERLKGVDSTLKIQPAKLEDSAVYLCASSLEVNYGYTFGSGTRLTVV.

The rearrangement links TRBV18 to TRBJ2-5; D call uncertain. CDR1 and CDR2 (germline): KGHSH, LQKENI. Trimming cost V 6 bases and J 2 bases, with 13 bases left between them. This CDR3 is 14 amino acids long. The CDR3 bases are TGTGCCAGCTCCCACCAGGAAGCGCAAGAGACCCAGTACTTC. Its protein is CASSHQEAQETQYF. Drawing the rest from reference TRBV18 and TRBJ2-5, the complete variable domain is NAGVMQNPRHLVRRRGQEARLRCSPMKGHSHVYWYRQLPEEGLKFMVYLQKENIIDESGMPKERFSAEFPKEGPSILRIQQVVRGDSAAYFCASSHQEAQETQYFGPGTRLLVL.

This chain links TRBV14 with TRBJ1-2, with D possibly matching TRBD1 (5 bases). The CDR3 covers 15 residues. V lost 4 bases, J lost 5 bases, and 17 bases lay in between. Looked up from germline, CDR1 is SGHDN and CDR2 is FVKESK. The chain's CDR3 is CASSPRQNLYYGYTF. CDR3 coding DNA: TGTGCCAGCAGCCCACGACAGAACTTGTATTATGGCTACACCTTC.

The chain recombines TRBV3-1 (or the pseudogene TRBV3-2) with TRBJ2-1; tentatively, D is TRBD1 or TRBD2 (6 bases each). Germline V gene data show CDR1 as LGHDT and CDR2 as YNNKEL (reference sequence). The CDR3 length is 16 residues. Trimming took 0 bases from V and 4 from J, leaving 13 bases between them. CDR3 in amino acids: CASSQEGGGGYNEQFF. DNA for the CDR3: TGTGCCAGCAGCCAAGAGGGCGGAGGGGGATACAATGAGCAGTTCTTC.

The chain carries TRBV4-1 and TRBJ1-4; TRBD1 is a possible D gene (5 bases). CDR1 is MGHRA, CDR2 YSYEKL, per germline. Trimming removed 3 bases at V and 5 bases at J, with 28 bases between. The CDR3 spans 20 residues. The CDR3 reads CASSQGQSGPLMGLNEKLFF. The CDR3 DNA follows: TGCGCCAGCAGCCAGGGTCAGAGCGGGCCCCTGATGGGGCTGAATGAAAAACTGTTTTTT.

This chain connects TRBV5-1 to TRBJ2-5; either TRBD1 or TRBD2 may fit D (5 bases each). V shed 0 bases and J shed 5 bases, with 8 bases lying between them. From germline, CDR1 is SGHRS and CDR2 YFSETQ. This CDR3 is 13 amino acids long. DNA for the CDR3: TGCGCCAGCAGCTTGGGGGGACGGGAGACCCAGTACTTC. Encoded protein: CASSLGGRETQYF.

The genes are TRBV7-9 and TRBJ2-5, with TRBD2 as a possible D gene (6 bases). CDR3 length: 16 amino acids. The V gene's germline CDR1 is SEHNR and CDR2 FQNEAQ (reference sequence). Trimming took 0 bases from V and 1 from J, leaving 12 bases between them. This CDR3 is CASSLAVGSAQETQYF. CDR3 nucleotides: TGTGCCAGCAGCTTAGCGGTCGGGAGTGCCCAAGAGACCCAGTACTTC.

J is TRBJ1-6 and V is TRBV7-9, with TRBD1 matching over 9 bases. The ends lost 4 bases at V and 10 bases at J; junction bases unmatched: 5. This CDR3 region has 14 residues. Germline CDR1 reads SEHNR; CDR2 reads FQNEAQ (reference sequence). DNA of the CDR3: TGTGCCAGCAGCTCCGGGACAGGGTCGTCACCCCTCCACTTT. This sequence encodes CASSSGTGSSPLHF.

V is TRBV10-3 and J is TRBJ1-3; D not resolved. The CDR3 loop spans 12 amino acids. V lost 10 bases and J lost 6, with 13 bases in between. Germline lookup yields CDR1 ENHRY and CDR2 SYGVKD. DNA for the CDR3: TGTGCCACGGTAGGGCACGAAAACACCATATATTTT. Its protein is CATVGHENTIYF.

The J gene is TRBJ1-4, the V gene TRBV28, with a possible D match to TRBD1 (5 bases). Deletions cut 8 bases from V and 5 bases from J, with 24 bases between. The CDR3 contains 17 residues. Germline CDR1 MDHEN, CDR2 SYDVKM. CDR3 sequence: CASLRGGARALNEKLFF. The CDR3 DNA is TGTGCCAGCCTACGGGGTGGGGCCCGGGCTCTGAATGAAAAACTGTTTTTT.

V usage is TRBV6-5 and J usage is TRBJ2-7; 8 bases are a match to TRBD1. Germline V gene sequence: CDR1 MNHEY, CDR2 SVGAGI. With 6 bases clipped from V and 3 bases from J, the junction kept 10 bases outside the gene matches. The CDR3 has 15 amino acids. The DNA of the CDR3 is TGTGCCAGCAGACGAGGACAGGGAGCACTCTACGAGCAGTACTTC. It translates to CASRRGQGALYEQYF.

The V gene is TRBV19, the J gene TRBJ2-5, with D possibly TRBD2 on 6 matching bases. The CDR3 contains 13 residues. The germline V gene encodes CDR1 LNHDA and CDR2 SQIVND (reference sequence). The V gene lost 5 bases and the J gene lost 5 bases, with 12 bases spanning the gap. CDR3: CASSAGPGETQYF. CDR3 nucleotides: TGTGCCAGTAGTGCGGGACCTGGGGAGACCCAGTACTTC.

The chain couples TRBV30 to TRBJ2-3; D is perhaps TRBD2 (6 bases). The CDR3 totals 13 residues. Germline CDR1 is GTSNPN and CDR2 is SVGIG (reference sequence). The V end was cut by 8 bases, the J end by 2 bases, with 14 bases between. CDR3 region: CARCRDSTDTQYF. CDR3 nucleotide sequence: TGTGCCCGATGCCGGGACTCCACAGATACGCAGTATTTT.

The V and J genes are TRBV19 and TRBJ1-5, with no clear D. CDR3 length: 12 amino acids. CDR1 LNHDA and CDR2 SQIVND come from the germline V gene (reference sequence). Trimming stripped 3 bases from V and 5 bases from J, with 5 bases between. CDR3 in amino acids: CASSIGDQPQHF. CDR3 bases: TGTGCCAGTAGTATTGGGGATCAGCCCCAGCATTTT.

This rearrangement joins TRBV9 to TRBJ1-2, with 7 bases that match TRBD1. With 0 bases clipped from V and 4 bases from J, the junction kept 3 bases outside the gene matches. Germline CDR1 SGDLS, CDR2 YYNGEE. The CDR3 runs to 14 residues. CDR3 bases: TGTGCCAGCAGCGTAGGGGACAGCCTCTATGGCTACACCTTC. Translation gives CASSVGDSLYGYTF.

The chain is built from TRBV12-3 or TRBV12-4 and TRBJ2-7; 7 positions match TRBD2. With 3 bases clipped from V and 10 bases from J, the junction kept 6 bases outside the gene matches. CDR3 length equals 12 residues. CDR3 DNA: TGTGCCAGCAGTTTGGAGGGAGGGGTTCAGTACTTC. Its translation: CASSLEGGVQYF.

The chain joins TRBV6-2 or TRBV6-3 to TRBJ1-1; 12 nucleotides match TRBD1. V shed 2 bases, J shed 2 bases, and the junction held 12 bases outside the gene matches. From germline, CDR1 is MNHEY and CDR2 SVGEGT. This CDR3 is built from 19 residues. For the CDR3, the DNA is TGTGCCAGCAGTTACACTACCCAACCGGGACAGGGGGCCAACACTGAAGCTTTCTTT. This gives the protein CASSYTTQPGQGANTEAFF.

A note on this clone: Other DNA variants within this sample encode the same CDR3. The chain uses TRBV5-1 and TRBJ2-2; D is uncertain. V shed 0 bases and J shed 2 bases, with 2 bases lying between them. The CDR3 runs 13 residues. Germline V gene sequence: CDR1 SGHRS, CDR2 YFSETQ. This CDR3 is CASSLDNTGELFF. CDR3 coding DNA: TGCGCCAGCAGCTTGGACAACACCGGGGAGCTGTTTTTT.